The 12 T cell receptor beta chains given below trace back to one sample, sequenced in a study of shared clonotypes between healthy human individuals. Sequencing used immunoSEQ multiplex PCR; TCRdb keeps in-frame clones, though not all of them. The sample yields roughly 2,300,000 clones, 80% to 95% seen once. Sequencing was done on a sample of naive CD4+ T cells from PBMCs. Subset described: CD45RA+ positively selected. These receptors all come from a man between 18 and 29 years old in good health. Some clones in this sample may be carry-over from other donors' samples.

The CDR3 DNA is TGTGCCAGCAGCTTAGCGGGGTCCTACACAGATACGCAGTATTTT. This encodes CASSLAGSYTDTQYF. This chain joins TRBV7-9 and TRBJ2-3, with D unclear. Trimming took 0 bases from V and 2 from J, leaving 9 bases between them. Per germline, CDR1 SEHNR and CDR2 FQNEAQ (reference sequence). CDR3 length equals 15 residues.

The V call is TRBV5-6, the J call TRBJ2-1; 7 positions agree with TRBD1. The trim removed 5 bases at V and 3 bases at J, leaving 8 bases unmatched. This CDR3 has 15 amino acids. Germline-derived CDR1 and CDR2 are SGHDT and YYEEEE. The DNA of the CDR3 is TGTGCCAGCAGGCGACAGGGTCGTGGCTACAATGAGCAGTTCTTC. Protein product: CASRRQGRGYNEQFF.

This chain connects TRBV6-1 to TRBJ2-1, with D unclear. The germline V and J ends were trimmed by 6 bases and 0 bases, with 6 bases remaining between them. CDR1 MNHNS and CDR2 SASEGT come from the germline V gene. The CDR3 runs 13 residues. Written as DNA, the CDR3 is TGTGCCAGCAGGGACGACTCCTACAATGAGCAGTTCTTC. Translated, it gives CASRDDSYNEQFF.

This sequence joins TRBV13 and TRBJ2-1; a possible D gene is TRBD2 (6 bases). The CDR3 loop spans 13 amino acids. Deletions cut 3 bases from V and 5 bases from J, with 8 bases between. Germline CDR1 is PRHDT and CDR2 is FYEKMQ (reference sequence). For the CDR3, the DNA is TGTGCCAGCAGCTTCGGAGGGAACAATGAGCAGTTCTTC. Its protein is CASSFGGNNEQFF.

In this sample, this clone turned up once. J is TRBJ1-3 and V is TRBV2; D gene ambiguous. The germline CDR1 and CDR2 sequences are SNHLY and FYNNEI. V was clipped by 3 bases and J by 4 bases, with 7 bases between them. This CDR3 has 13 residues. The CDR3 loop reads CASSEQWGNTIYF. CDR3 DNA sequence: TGTGCCAGCAGTGAGCAGTGGGGAAACACCATATATTTT. Full variable domain (rest looked up from reference TRBV2 and TRBJ1-3): EPEVTQTPSHQVTQMGQEVILRCVPISNHLYFYWYRQILGQKVEFLVSFYNNEISEKSEIFDDQFSVERPDGSNFTLKIRSTKLEDSAMYFCASSEQWGNTIYFGEGSWLTVV.

The chain joins TRBV9 to TRBJ1-1, with D unresolved. V lost 2 bases, J lost 4 bases, and 9 bases lay in between. The CDR3 is 13 amino acids. From germline, CDR1 is SGDLS and CDR2 YYNGEE. The CDR3 DNA reads TGTGCCAGCAGCGTCCAGAGTACCACTGAAGCTTTCTTT. Residues: CASSVQSTTEAFF.

About this clone itself: This CDR3 is also generated by other DNA sequences in the sample. The gene calls are TRBV9 and TRBJ2-5; maybe TRBD2 (5 bases). Germline loops: CDR1 SGDLS, CDR2 YYNGEE. The CDR3 is 14 amino acids. V shed 0 bases and J shed 5 bases, with 11 bases lying between them. DNA for the CDR3: TGTGCCAGCAGCGTAGCTGCGGGTGGGGAGACCCAGTACTTC. Residues: CASSVAAGGETQYF.

This chain links TRBV1 with TRBJ1-5; the table's D gene call, TRBD1, was not cross checked with the DNA. TRBV1 is tagged as a pseudogene. This CDR3 region has 18 residues. The CDR3 reads CTSSTRSRGTDSNQPQHF. The CDR3 region has the DNA TGCACCAGCAGCACAAGATCAAGGGGGACAGATAGCAATCAGCCCCAGCATTTT.

The gene calls are TRBV2 and TRBJ2-1, with 10 bases that match TRBD2. Losses at the gene ends were 7 bases for V and 0 bases for J; bases not matched to a gene: 12. The CDR3 is made up of 18 amino acids. CDR1 SNHLY and CDR2 FYNNEI come from the germline V gene. CDR3 amino acids: CASIYLAGGPFSYNEQFF. CDR3 in DNA: TGTGCCAGCATCTACTTAGCGGGAGGACCCTTCTCCTACAATGAGCAGTTCTTC.

The genes are TRBV2 and TRBJ2-1; 11 bases align to TRBD2. The CDR3 runs to 14 residues. The germline V gene has CDR1 SNHLY and CDR2 FYNNEI. Losses at the gene ends were 6 bases for V and 13 bases for J; bases not matched to a gene: 11. CDR3 sequence reads: CASRPTSGTGHQFF. The CDR3 DNA reads as TGTGCCAGCAGGCCGACTAGCGGGACAGGTCACCAGTTCTTC.

The chain is built from TRBV4-3 and TRBJ2-7; D is perhaps TRBD2 (6 bases). From germline, CDR1 is LGHNA and CDR2 YSLEER. Trimming removed 3 bases from V and 2 bases from J, with 20 bases in between. CDR3 length: 17 amino acids. The DNA of the CDR3 is TGCGCCAGCAGCCAGGTCCTCTGGGGCGGGAACCCCTACGAGCAGTACTTC. Its protein product is CASSQVLWGGNPYEQYF.

The chain uses TRBV5-1 and TRBJ2-1, with 14 bases that match TRBD2. Per the germline V gene, CDR1 is SGHRS and CDR2 is YFSETQ. This CDR3 is built from 17 residues. J lost 9 bases, V lost 4 bases, and 12 bases had no gene match. The CDR3: CASSLLIGTSGSPEQFF. The CDR3, as DNA: TGCGCCAGCAGCCTCCTGATCGGGACTAGCGGGAGTCCTGAGCAGTTCTTC.